These 9 T cell receptor beta chains share one sample of origin, sequenced in a study of T cells in narcolepsy (dated by TCRdb to the late 2010s). The method behind the library was the immunoSEQ multiplex PCR assay. TCRdb's version of the immuneACCESS table is confined to in-frame rearrangements and falls short of the full clone set. An unresolved V gene accounts for under half of the shortfall where checked; the remainder is of unknown origin. This sample is represented by about 34,000 clones; around four fifths of them were singletons. The top ten clones comprise around 2.5% of the sample. The sequencing sample was made of CD45RA- memory CD4+ T cells from PBMCs. This specimen's cell subset or site label, interpreted: memory T cells sorted ex vivo from peripheral blood. The receptors derive from a human donor with narcolepsy.

This chain links TRBV13 with TRBJ1-6; the D gene is possibly TRBD1 (5 bases). V was pared by 5 bases and J by 9 bases, with 23 bases between. The CDR3 covers 17 residues. The germline V gene encodes CDR1 PRHDT and CDR2 FYEKMQ (reference sequence). The chain's CDR3 is CASSAQKGRTLGSPLHF. In DNA form, the CDR3 reads TGTGCCAGCAGCGCTCAAAAGGGACGTACCTTGGGTTCACCCCTCCACTTT.

The genes are TRBV10-2 and TRBJ2-7, with 8 bases aligning to TRBD1. Germline lookup yields CDR1 WSHSY and CDR2 SAAADI. Trimming at V came to 6 bases and at J to 0 bases, leaving 7 bases not matched to a gene. The length of the CDR3 is 15 residues. In DNA, the CDR3 is TGCGCCAGCAGCCTCCAGGGGGCGAGCTCCTACGAGCAGTACTTC. Protein product: CASSLQGASSYEQYF.

This clone was detected only a few times. This chain uses TRBV5-4 with TRBJ2-2, with D possibly called TRBD1 or TRBD2 (5 bases each). The ends were cut back, 4 bases at V and 2 bases at J, with 12 bases in the middle. CDR3 length: 15 residues. From germline, CDR1 is SGHNT and CDR2 YYREEE (reference sequence). The CDR3: CASSRDLYNTGELFF. In DNA form, the CDR3 reads TGTGCCAGCAGCAGGGACCTATATAACACCGGGGAGCTGTTTTTT.

V is TRBV23-1 and J is TRBJ1-1; a possible D gene is TRBD1 (6 bases). TRBV23-1 is an ORF for which the function is uncertain. The CDR3 contains 15 residues. The germline V and J ends were trimmed by 5 bases and 4 bases, with 17 bases remaining between them. The DNA of the CDR3 is TGCGCCAGCAGTAGGGGGGGGCCCAGGGGCACTGAAGCTTTCTTT. It codes for CASSRGGPRGTEAFF.

The rearrangement uses TRBV6-6 and TRBJ1-6, with D unclear. Germline CDR1 and CDR2: MNHNY and SVGAGI (reference sequence). This CDR3 is 12 amino acids long. V lost 4 bases, J lost 7 bases, and 5 bases lay in between. This CDR3 is CASSFENSPLHF. Written as DNA, the CDR3 is TGTGCCAGCAGTTTCGAAAATTCACCCCTCCACTTT.

This clone occurred once. Other DNA sequences of this sample code for an identical CDR3. The rearrangement joins TRBV5-4 to TRBJ1-1; no definite D call. The CDR3 is made up of 15 amino acids. Germline-derived CDR1 and CDR2 are SGHNT and YYREEE (reference sequence). V dropped 4 bases and J dropped 1 base, with 14 bases sitting between them. The CDR3: CASSPGGASNTEAFF. For the CDR3, the DNA is TGTGCCAGCAGCCCTGGTGGAGCCTCGAACACTGAAGCTTTCTTT.

This sequence joins TRBV5-6 and TRBJ1-1; D is unclear. The CDR3 totals 14 residues. The V and J ends lost 0 bases and 6 bases respectively, with 12 bases between them. The germline V gene has CDR1 SGHDT and CDR2 YYEEEE. Written as DNA, the CDR3 is TGTGCCAGCAGCTTGGGGGTCTTCGGATCTGAAGCTTTCTTT. Protein product: CASSLGVFGSEAFF.

The rearrangement uses TRBV9 and TRBJ2-3, with a weak D call TRBD2 (6 bases). The CDR3 contains 16 residues. The germline V gene has CDR1 SGDLS and CDR2 YYNGEE. The germline V and J ends were trimmed by 0 bases and 5 bases, with 16 bases remaining between them. CDR3 coding DNA: TGTGCCAGCAGCGTAGCTTTGGAGGGAGTGGAAGATACGCAGTATTTT. Amino acid sequence: CASSVALEGVEDTQYF.

This clone is a singleton in its sample. V usage is TRBV2 and J usage is TRBJ2-4; D may be TRBD1 or TRBD2 (6 bases each). Germline assignment: CDR1 SNHLY and CDR2 FYNNEI. This CDR3 is 17 amino acids long. With 2 bases removed from V and 0 bases from J, the gap between germline ends came to 14 bases. The CDR3 here is CASSEKGGPQAKNIQYF. CDR3 in DNA: TGTGCCAGCAGTGAAAAGGGGGGCCCGCAAGCCAAAAACATTCAGTACTTC.